This TCR beta chain came from a study of cytomegalovirus exposure and HLA in healthy donors. Study-wide results and caveats: Three CMV-associated chains proved CMV antigen-specific in vitro. First-cohort TCR clusters tended to co-occur in the 120 or so validation repertoires, a later analysis found. Reported performance of the classifier showed diagnosis of cytomegalovirus status with high specificity and sensitivity.

This CDR3 contains 13 residues. Germline CDR1 reads SGHRS; CDR2 reads YFSETQ. V lost 7 bases and J lost 5, with 14 bases in between. As concerns this clone: Its specificity is unknown.

Here immunoSEQ multiplex PCR was the method, and the copy in TCRdb shows in-frame clones only, minus some. The repertoire holds about 120,000 clones, with 88% as singletons. The 120-subject validation cohort, separate from the approximately 660-subject first cohort, included the donors. This rearrangement joins TRBV5-1 to TRBJ2-3; TRBD2 might be the D (5 bases). The sequence derives from a young man in good health and CMV-seronegative. Sequenced input: PBMCs. CDR3 in DNA: TGCGCCAGCCAGGAGGCCGGGGAAGATACGCAGTATTTT. This gives the protein CASQEAGEDTQYF.